One and the same sample provided the 29 T cell receptor beta chains below, sequenced in a study of chemoradiotherapy in HPV16-positive cancers. Clones were read by immunoSEQ multiplex PCR, and TCRdb kept only the in-frame ones, dropping some. The profile shows 5,000 or so clones, approximately 88% of them singletons. Sequencing used tumor tissue, obtained from a patient who underwent chemoradiotherapy. The receptors were sampled from a human donor with HPV-associated anogenital cancer.

This rearrangement joins TRBV5-4 to TRBJ2-3; D is possibly TRBD1 (5 bases). Germline CDR1 reads SGHNT; CDR2 reads YYREEE (reference sequence). Trimming removed 5 bases from V and 3 bases from J, with 10 bases in between. The CDR3 runs to 13 residues. Here the CDR3 DNA reads TGTGCCAGCAGGTTTCCAGGGACAGATACGCAGTATTTT. Translating it yields CASRFPGTDTQYF.

The genes are TRBV19 and TRBJ2-2; D call uncertain. This CDR3 is built from 15 residues. Germline assignment: CDR1 LNHDA and CDR2 SQIVND (reference sequence). V lost 3 bases and J 4 bases, leaving 12 bases between the germline ends. The chain's CDR3 is CASSMGGVGTGELFF. CDR3 nucleotide sequence: TGTGCCAGTAGTATGGGTGGGGTCGGCACCGGGGAGCTGTTTTTT.

This clone has a single count. This sequence joins TRBV28 and TRBJ1-4; 9 bases match TRBD1. The CDR3 has 17 amino acids. With 3 bases clipped from V and 7 bases from J, the junction kept 12 bases outside the gene matches. Germline assignment: CDR1 MDHEN and CDR2 SYDVKM. The CDR3, as DNA: TGTGCCAGCAGTTTTTCGGGACAGGGTGGGAGAGGTGAAAAACTGTTTTTT. Its protein product is CASSFSGQGGRGEKLFF. The full variable domain, with the rest looked up from reference TRBV28 and TRBJ1-4, is DVKVTQSSRYLVKRTGEKVFLECVQDMDHENMFWYRQDPGLGLRLIYFSYDVKMKEKGDIPEGYSVSREKKERFSLILESASTNQTSMYLCASSFSGQGGRGEKLFFGSGTQLSVL.

The chain carries TRBV30 and TRBJ1-1; TRBD1 agrees at 7 bases. This CDR3 contains 12 residues. In germline, CDR1 is GTSNPN, CDR2 SVGIG (reference sequence). Trimming at V came to 2 bases and at J to 8 bases, leaving 5 bases not matched to a gene. CDR3 in amino acids: CAWSRQGGEAFF. The CDR3 nucleotides read TGTGCCTGGAGTAGACAGGGAGGGGAAGCTTTCTTT.

J is TRBJ1-1 and V is TRBV19; no reliable D call. Trimming pared 8 bases from V and 5 bases from J, leaving 9 bases between. The CDR3 totals 11 residues. Germline CDR1 and CDR2: LNHDA and SQIVND (reference sequence). The CDR3 DNA reads TGTGCCAGTTCACTGGGGACTGAAGCTTTCTTT. This translates into CASSLGTEAFF.

V gene TRBV7-3 combines with J gene TRBJ1-3, with no clear D. Trimming took 5 bases from V and 0 from J, leaving 5 bases between them. CDR3 length: 13 residues. Germline V gene lookup returns CDR1 SGHTA and CDR2 FQGTGA. The CDR3 here is CASSQYSGNTIYF. Here the CDR3 DNA reads TGTGCCAGCAGCCAATACTCTGGAAACACCATATATTTT.

The rearrangement links TRBV5-1 to TRBJ1-6, with TRBD1 identical over 7 bases. The CDR3 covers 18 residues. V dropped 0 bases and J dropped 11; count of bases not matched to a gene: 17. Germline V lookup: CDR1 SGHRS, CDR2 YFSETQ. CDR3 DNA sequence: TGCGCCAGCAGCTTGGCCCCATTCCGTGGACAGGAGGATCCACCCCTCCACTTT. This gives the protein CASSLAPFRGQEDPPLHF.

The chain links TRBV7-8 to TRBJ1-5, with D unresolved. CDR1 and CDR2 (germline): SGHVS, FQNEAQ. The length of the CDR3 is 15 residues. V was cut by 2 bases and J by 0 bases, with 8 bases left in between. The CDR3 region has the DNA TGTGCCAGCAGCTTATCAGAGCTTAGCAATCAGCCCCAGCATTTT. Its translation: CASSLSELSNQPQHF.

The gene calls are TRBV11-2 and TRBJ1-4; D unresolved. Germline V gene sequence: CDR1 SGHAT, CDR2 FQNNGV. This CDR3 has 13 residues. The ends were cut back, 3 bases at V and 7 bases at J, with 9 bases in the middle. The CDR3 protein is CASSFSGSEKLFF. In nucleotides, the CDR3 is TGTGCCAGCAGCTTCTCGGGAAGTGAAAAACTGTTTTTT.

This clone was seen a single time. This chain uses TRBV7-6 with TRBJ2-2, with 9 positions matching TRBD1. V lost 5 bases, J lost 7 bases, and 5 bases stayed unmatched. This CDR3 has 14 residues. Looked up from germline, CDR1 is SGHVS and CDR2 is FNYEAQ. CDR3 in amino acids: CASSPRQGDGELFF. CDR3 sequence (DNA): TGTGCCAGCAGCCCCCGACAGGGGGACGGGGAGCTGTTTTTT.

This clone appeared once. This chain connects TRBV2 to TRBJ2-7, with D possibly being TRBD2 (6 bases). Trimming took off 6 bases at V and 0 bases at J, with 6 bases between the two ends. The CDR3 is 12 residues long. Germline assignment: CDR1 SNHLY and CDR2 FYNNEI. Here the CDR3 DNA reads TGTGCCAGCAGGACTAGCTCCTACGAGCAGTACTTC. Translated, it gives CASRTSSYEQYF.

The chain has TRBV29-1 and TRBJ1-3; D might be TRBD1 (5 bases). CDR1 is SQVTM and CDR2 is ANQGSEA in the germline V gene. This CDR3 is 13 amino acids long. V was trimmed by 3 bases and J by 3 bases, leaving 9 bases between them. The CDR3 sequence: CSVDRAGGNTIYF. CDR3 in DNA: TGCAGCGTTGACAGGGCTGGTGGAAACACCATATATTTT.

In its sample, this clone was seen once. The CDR3 spells CASSPRGGAGTDTQYF. In nucleotides, the CDR3 is TGTGCCAGCAGCCCCCGCGGGGGGGCCGGCACAGATACGCAGTATTTT. The chain employs TRBV6-6 and TRBJ2-3; 9 bases match TRBD2. Losses at the gene ends were 6 bases for V and 1 base for J; bases not matched to a gene: 8. The CDR3 runs 16 residues. The germline gives CDR1 MNHNY, CDR2 SVGAGI (reference sequence).

In regard to this clone: One end of the junction varies from germline; a read error may be responsible. The genes are TRBV10-3 and TRBJ2-7; 8 bases align to TRBD1. The CDR3 runs to 14 residues. Per the germline V gene, CDR1 is ENHRY and CDR2 is SYGVKD. CDR3 protein: CAINEGQGAREQYF. The CDR3 coding sequence is TGTGCCATCAATGAGGGGCAGGGGGCTCGGGAGCAGTACTTC.

V is TRBV6-5 and J is TRBJ1-2; 8 bases map to TRBD1. CDR1 is MNHEY and CDR2 is SVGAGI in the germline V gene. The CDR3 runs 13 residues. V lost 3 bases, J lost 7 bases, and 4 bases stayed unmatched. The CDR3 is CASSYQGAGGYTF. Here the CDR3 DNA reads TGTGCCAGCAGTTATCAGGGGGCGGGTGGCTACACCTTC.

The J gene is TRBJ1-2, the V gene TRBV5-1; D unclear. CDR3 length: 13 amino acids. The germline CDR1 and CDR2 sequences are SGHRS and YFSETQ. V lost 4 bases, J lost 8 bases, and 15 bases lay in between. DNA of the CDR3: TGCGCCAGCAGCACCGGACTGCCCTTCGGCTACACCTTC. Translated: CASSTGLPFGYTF.

The CDR3 is CSVEDVSLASPYTQYF. CDR3 DNA: TGCAGCGTTGAAGACGTATCCCTAGCGTCCCCATATACGCAGTATTTT. The chain joins TRBV29-1 to TRBJ2-3; a weak D match, TRBD2 (6 bases). Germline V CDR1 and CDR2: SQVTM, ANQGSEA. Trimming pared 0 bases from V and 7 bases from J, leaving 20 bases between. The CDR3 runs to 16 residues.

The chain joins TRBV6-6 to TRBJ2-5; D remains unclear. Trimming shortened V by 2 bases and J by 5 bases, and 15 bases separated the two germline ends. Germline CDR1 MNHNY, CDR2 SVGAGI (reference sequence). This CDR3 spans 15 amino acids. The CDR3: CASSYPATRSETQYF. CDR3 nucleotide sequence: TGTGCCAGCAGTTACCCTGCGACTCGTTCGGAGACCCAGTACTTC.

This rearrangement joins TRBV2 to TRBJ1-5, with D possibly matching TRBD1 (5 bases). The V gene's germline CDR1 is SNHLY and CDR2 FYNNEI. Trimming pared 3 bases from V and 6 bases from J, leaving 15 bases between. CDR3 length: 15 residues. CDR3 amino acids: CASSDRRKGSQPQHF. In DNA, the CDR3 is TGTGCCAGCAGTGATAGGAGGAAGGGGAGTCAGCCCCAGCATTTT. The full variable domain, its missing parts supplied by reference TRBV2 and TRBJ1-5, is EPEVTQTPSHQVTQMGQEVILRCVPISNHLYFYWYRQILGQKVEFLVSFYNNEISEKSEIFDDQFSVERPDGSNFTLKIRSTKLEDSAMYFCASSDRRKGSQPQHFGDGTRLSIL.

The genes are TRBV4-3 and TRBJ1-2, with D perhaps TRBD1 (5 bases). Germline V CDR1 and CDR2: LGHNA, YSLEER. The CDR3 runs to 16 residues. Trimming shortened V by 1 base and J by 0 bases, and 12 bases separated the two germline ends. In nucleotides, the CDR3 is TGCGCCAGCAGCCAAGGGCGGACATACACTAACTATGGCTACACCTTC. Amino acid sequence: CASSQGRTYTNYGYTF.

The gene calls are TRBV9 and TRBJ1-4; D perhaps matches TRBD1 (5 bases). There are 18 residues in the CDR3. Looked up from germline, CDR1 is SGDLS and CDR2 is YYNGEE. Trimming stripped 3 bases from V and 0 bases from J, with 18 bases between. DNA of the CDR3: TGTGCCAGCAGCGGGTCGTCCGGGACGGCTGCAACTAATGAAAAACTGTTTTTT. Amino acid sequence: CASSGSSGTAATNEKLFF.

This chain uses TRBV11-2 with TRBJ2-3; perhaps TRBD2 as D (5 bases). The CDR3 runs to 15 residues. V dropped 5 bases and J dropped 2 bases, with 14 bases sitting between them. CDR1 is SGHAT and CDR2 is FQNNGV in the germline V gene. In nucleotides, the CDR3 is TGTGCCAGCAGCGCGGCCCTGGGAGTCACAGATACGCAGTATTTT. Translation: CASSAALGVTDTQYF.

The CDR3 DNA sequence: TGCGCCAGCAGCGTAGGACTAGAAAACTATGGCTACACCTTC. Translation: CASSVGLENYGYTF. This chain joins TRBV4-3 and TRBJ1-2; D call uncertain. Looked up from germline, CDR1 is LGHNA and CDR2 is YSLEER. Trimming left V 5 bases short and J 2 bases short, with 12 bases between. The CDR3 covers 14 residues.

J is TRBJ2-5 and V is TRBV7-2, with TRBD2 matching over 8 bases. Per the germline V gene, CDR1 is SGHTA and CDR2 is FQGNSA. V was clipped by 4 bases and J by 5 bases; unmatched bases: 12. This CDR3 contains 16 residues. In nucleotides, the CDR3 is TGTGCCAGCAGCTACCCGCTGGCGGGGGGCGGGGAGACCCAGTACTTC. It is translated as CASSYPLAGGGETQYF. Looking up the rest from reference TRBV7-2 and TRBJ2-5 gives the full variable domain: GAGVSQSPSNKVTEKGKDVELRCDPISGHTALYWYRQSLGQGLEFLIYFQGNSAPDKSGLPSDRFSAERTGGSVSTLTIQRTQQEDSAVYLCASSYPLAGGGETQYFGPGTRLLVL.

V is TRBV2 and J is TRBJ2-2, with D perhaps TRBD1 or TRBD2 (5 bases each). Germline CDR1 SNHLY, CDR2 FYNNEI. The CDR3 is 15 residues long. The V end was cut by 9 bases, the J end by 7 bases, with 21 bases between. This chain's CDR3 is CARGTDQIRSGELFF. The CDR3 DNA is TGTGCCAGAGGGACGGATCAGATCCGAAGCGGGGAGCTGTTTTTT.

This clone was counted a few times. J is TRBJ2-3 and V is TRBV2; unclear D gene. Trimming shortened V by 3 bases and J by 4 bases, and 5 bases separated the two germline ends. Germline CDR1 reads SNHLY; CDR2 reads FYNNEI. The CDR3 covers 12 residues. CDR3: CASSDQPDTQYF. The CDR3 DNA sequence: TGTGCCAGCAGTGACCAGCCAGATACGCAGTATTTT. The full variable domain, completed using reference TRBV2 and TRBJ2-3, is EPEVTQTPSHQVTQMGQEVILRCVPISNHLYFYWYRQILGQKVEFLVSFYNNEISEKSEIFDDQFSVERPDGSNFTLKIRSTKLEDSAMYFCASSDQPDTQYFGPGTRLTVL.

The chain recombines TRBV21-1 with TRBJ2-7; TRBD1 is the table's D call and was not checked against the DNA. TRBV21-1 is described as a pseudogene. There are 16 residues in the CDR3. The CDR3: CASSKLWTAPLGEQYF. The DNA of the CDR3 is TGTGCCAGCAGCAAATTGTGGACAGCCCCGTTGGGGGAGCAGTACTTC.

This chain connects TRBV12-5 to TRBJ2-3; D is ambiguous. The V gene lost 1 base and the J gene lost 0 bases, with 29 bases spanning the gap. The CDR3 spans 22 residues. CDR1 and CDR2 (germline): LGHNT, FRNRAP. The CDR3 sequence: CASGLDPRKGTGPRKSTDTQYF. In nucleotides, the CDR3 is TGTGCTAGTGGTTTGGACCCCCGGAAGGGTACCGGGCCCCGAAAAAGCACAGATACGCAGTATTTT.

In its sample, this clone was seen once. This chain uses TRBV5-1 with TRBJ2-3, with a tentative D call TRBD2 (7 bases). CDR3 size: 17 residues. V lost 2 bases to trimming and J lost 6 bases, with 22 bases between them. Germline V CDR1 and CDR2: SGHRS, YFSETQ. CDR3 sequence reads: CASSLAGQGTLGDTQYF. CDR3 nucleotides: TGCGCCAGCAGCTTAGCGGGGCAGGGGACCCTGGGGGATACGCAGTATTTT.